The present T cell receptor (beta chain) was sequenced within a study of T cell repertoires in cytomegalovirus infection. Study results and caveats: It was HLA-C-restricted CMV-specific TCR beta clonotypes that dominated the response ex vivo.

TCRdb reprocessed the reads via MiXCR and lists one record per CDR3 protein. Of 500,000 or so distinct CDR3 sequences in the sample, 15% to 20% were seen once. About this clonotype itself: Its antigen remains unidentified. Its ends do not fully match the called genes, so a read error is possible.

The CDR3 totals 15 residues. Germline CDR1 reads ENHRY; CDR2 reads SYGVKD. The sample comprised CD8+ T cells from PBMCs. The chain carries TRBV10-3 and TRBJ2-1; D is possibly TRBD1 or TRBD2 (5 bases each). This TCR came from a human donor in good health (CMV status not recorded). Some clones in this sample may be carry-over from other donors' samples. The CDR3 DNA reads as TGTTCCATCAGTGATCTGGGGGAGTCTCGGGATGAGCAGTTCTTC. It codes for CSISDLGESRDEQFF.